This TCR beta chain was captured in a study of T cell repertoires in cytomegalovirus infection. Whole-study findings and limits: There were HLA-C-restricted CMV-specific TCR beta clonotypes dominating the ex vivo response.

This clonotype was seen repeatedly, ten times or more. The antigen is undetermined. Via MiXCR, TCRdb re-called the reads, giving one row per CDR3 protein. The table includes 270,000 or so distinct CDR3 sequences, about 15% detected once. The CDR3 spans 13 residues. Trimming took 4 bases from V and 5 from J, leaving 11 bases between them. Germline V lookup: CDR1 SEHNR, CDR2 FQNEAQ (reference sequence). The J gene is TRBJ1-1, the V gene TRBV7-9; D might be TRBD1 (5 bases). This clonotype originated in a human donor in good health (CMV status not recorded). Some clones in this sample may be carry-over from other donors' samples. Sequenced input: CD8+ T cells from PBMCs. The CDR3 region has the DNA TGTGCCAGCAGCTCACCTCAGGGAACTGAAGCTTTCTTT. This codes for CASSSPQGTEAFF.